The next 10 T cell receptor beta chains were all read from a single sample in a study of cytomegalovirus exposure and HLA in healthy donors. The table came from immunoSEQ multiplex PCR; TCRdb's copy has only in-frame clones and leaves some out. The sample lists fewer than 200,000 clones, about 86% seen once, with roughly 1.5% in the top ten. Sequenced input: PBMCs. The source is a woman in her 30s in good health and CMV-seronegative.

The chain recombines TRBV2 with TRBJ2-4; the match to TRBD2 covers 11 bases. CDR3 length: 18 amino acids. Per germline, CDR1 SNHLY and CDR2 FYNNEI. Losses at the gene ends were 6 bases for V and 8 bases for J; bases not matched to a gene: 18. CDR3 in amino acids: CASSGSGLAGGAWDIQYF. The CDR3, as DNA: TGTGCCAGCAGCGGATCCGGGCTAGCGGGGGGAGCCTGGGACATTCAGTACTTC.

The rearrangement links TRBV27 to TRBJ2-7, with TRBD2 identical over 9 bases. CDR1 and CDR2 (germline): MNHEY, SMNVEV (reference sequence). The CDR3 extends over 18 amino acids. V trimming: 2 bases; J trimming: 4 bases; junction bases outside the gene matches: 15. CDR3 sequence: CASSLNLRSGTSYYEQYF. CDR3 coding DNA: TGTGCCAGCAGTTTAAATCTTCGGTCAGGGACTAGCTATTACGAGCAGTACTTC.

V gene TRBV5-4 combines with J gene TRBJ2-6; possibly TRBD1 for D (6 bases). The germline CDR1 and CDR2 sequences are SGHNT and YYREEE (reference sequence). There are 20 residues in the CDR3. The ends were cut back, 8 bases at V and 3 bases at J, with 30 bases in the middle. The chain's CDR3 is CARRPPTGCSPYGGANVLTF. The CDR3 DNA is TGTGCCAGGAGGCCCCCAACAGGGTGTTCTCCATACGGTGGGGCCAACGTCCTGACTTTC.

The chain links TRBV7-2 to TRBJ2-3; a possible D gene is TRBD1 (5 bases). Germline V gene data show CDR1 as SGHTA and CDR2 as FQGNSA. V gave up 3 bases and J gave up 3 bases, with 10 bases separating them. The CDR3 extends over 14 amino acids. The CDR3, as DNA: TGTGCCAGCAGCTTTACCAGGGCTACAGATACGCAGTATTTT. Translated, it gives CASSFTRATDTQYF.

This clone was counted only a few times. The chain combines TRBV7-6 with TRBJ2-2; D is ambiguous. Per germline, CDR1 SGHVS and CDR2 FNYEAQ. Trimming cost V 5 bases and J 4 bases, with 14 bases left between them. This CDR3 contains 15 residues. CDR3 in DNA: TGTGCCAGCAGCAATGGTCATTCGGGCACCGGGGAGCTGTTTTTT. Protein: CASSNGHSGTGELFF.

V and J are TRBV7-2 and TRBJ1-6; 7 bases agree with TRBD1. The CDR3 extends over 15 amino acids. Germline V CDR1 and CDR2: SGHTA, FQGNSA. The trim removed 5 bases at V and 3 bases at J, leaving 4 bases unmatched. CDR3 coding DNA: TGTGCCAGCAGCAATCGACAGGGCTATAATTCACCCCTCCACTTT. Encoded protein: CASSNRQGYNSPLHF.

The rearrangement uses TRBV6-1 and TRBJ1-2, with D perhaps matching TRBD1 (6 bases). With 1 base removed from V and 4 bases from J, the gap between germline ends came to 10 bases. The V gene's germline CDR1 is MNHNS and CDR2 SASEGT. The CDR3 loop spans 14 amino acids. CDR3 loop: CASSEGQDLYGYTF. In DNA, the CDR3 is TGTGCCAGCAGTGAAGGACAGGACCTCTATGGCTACACCTTC.

The chain has TRBV29-1 and TRBJ1-1; 10 bases agree with TRBD1. Germline CDR1 SQVTM, CDR2 ANQGSEA. CDR3 length equals 13 residues. Trimming cost V 6 bases and J 5 bases; bases outside gene matches: 6. Here the CDR3 reads CSVLGQGITEAFF. As DNA, the CDR3 is TGCAGCGTCCTGGGACAGGGGATTACTGAAGCTTTCTTT.

J is TRBJ2-1 and V is TRBV2, with D perhaps TRBD2 (5 bases). Trimming took 5 bases from V and 0 from J, leaving 11 bases between them. The CDR3 is 15 residues long. Germline CDR1 SNHLY, CDR2 FYNNEI. Here the CDR3 reads CASSLLAGSYNEQFF. Written as DNA, the CDR3 is TGTGCCAGCAGTCTCCTAGCTGGCTCCTACAATGAGCAGTTCTTC.

As DNA, the CDR3 is TGTGCCAGCAGTGAGCACGAGCTAGCGGGGCTCTTCTCTGGGGCCAACGTCCTGACTTTC. This translates into CASSEHELAGLFSGANVLTF. V is TRBV2 and J is TRBJ2-6; TRBD2 matches at 9 bases. The CDR3 consists of 20 residues. Germline assignment: CDR1 SNHLY and CDR2 FYNNEI. The V segment lost 3 bases and the J segment 0 bases; nucleotides outside the gene matches: 12.